This TCR beta chain was sequenced in a study of response to subunit inactivated influenza vaccine. MiXCR, run by TCRdb on the RT-PCR reads, gives a single entry per CDR3 protein. The table lists about 540,000 distinct CDR3 sequences, approximately 22% of them singletons. This same sample was also part of a study on T cells expressing NK-cell markers. That source notes: Libraries used 5'RACE template switching adding universal primer site and UMIs. Whether expanded NKG2C+ T cell clones were HCMV specific stayed uncertain.

This sequence was found in a man aged 45-65 years who received an inactivated influenza vaccine. Sequenced here: CD4+ T cells sorted from PBMCs, sampled 11 to 12 days after vaccination.

CDR3 protein: CAISIDRGTFYEQYF. CDR3 coding DNA: TGTGCCATCAGTATCGACAGGGGCACTTTCTACGAGCAGTACTTC. The chain employs TRBV10-3 and TRBJ2-7, with 8 positions matching TRBD1. Germline lookup yields CDR1 ENHRY and CDR2 SYGVKD. V dropped 5 bases and J dropped 3; count of bases not matched to a gene: 9. This CDR3 spans 15 amino acids.